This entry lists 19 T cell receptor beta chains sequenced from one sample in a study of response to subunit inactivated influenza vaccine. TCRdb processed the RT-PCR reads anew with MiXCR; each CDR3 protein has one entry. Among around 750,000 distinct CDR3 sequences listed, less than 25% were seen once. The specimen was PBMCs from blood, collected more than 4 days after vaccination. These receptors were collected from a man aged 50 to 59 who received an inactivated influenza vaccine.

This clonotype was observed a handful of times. The CDR3 nucleotides read TGTGCCAGCAGCCCGACTAGCGGGGGTGAGCAGTTCTTC. Translation: CASSPTSGGEQFF. This chain connects TRBV7-7 to TRBJ2-1, with 12 bases fitting TRBD2. This CDR3 has 13 residues. Germline CDR1 SSHAT, CDR2 FNYEAQ (reference sequence). V shed 5 bases, J shed 9 bases, and the junction held 2 bases outside the gene matches.

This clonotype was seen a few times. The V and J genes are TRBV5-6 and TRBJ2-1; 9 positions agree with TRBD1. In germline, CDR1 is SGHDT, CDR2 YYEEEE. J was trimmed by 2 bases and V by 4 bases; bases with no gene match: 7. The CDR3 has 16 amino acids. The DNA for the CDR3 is TGTGCCAGCAGCCCGGCCGGGACAGGGACCTACAATGAGCAGTTCTTC. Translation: CASSPAGTGTYNEQFF.

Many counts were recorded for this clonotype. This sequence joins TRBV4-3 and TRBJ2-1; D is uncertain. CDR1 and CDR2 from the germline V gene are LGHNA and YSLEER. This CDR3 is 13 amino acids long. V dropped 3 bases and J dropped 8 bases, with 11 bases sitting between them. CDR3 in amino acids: CASSQFLDDEQFF. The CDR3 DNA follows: TGCGCCAGCAGCCAGTTCCTAGATGATGAGCAGTTCTTC.

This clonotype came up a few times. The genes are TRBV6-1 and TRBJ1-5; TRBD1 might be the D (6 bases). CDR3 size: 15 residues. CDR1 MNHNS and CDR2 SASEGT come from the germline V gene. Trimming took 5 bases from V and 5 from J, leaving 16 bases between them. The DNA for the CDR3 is TGTGCCAGCAGTCCAGCCGGACAGCCCCATCAGCCCCAGCATTTT. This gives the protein CASSPAGQPHQPQHF.

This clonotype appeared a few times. CDR3 sequence: CSASGKASGGASTDTQYF. For the CDR3, the DNA is TGCAGTGCTAGCGGGAAGGCTAGCGGGGGGGCTAGCACAGATACGCAGTATTTT. J is TRBJ2-3 and V is TRBV20-1, with 12 bases identical to TRBD2. This CDR3 spans 18 amino acids. Trimming removed 3 bases from V and 0 bases from J; junction bases left unmatched: 10. Germline V gene data show CDR1 as DFQATT and CDR2 as SNEGSKA (reference sequence).

CDR3 DNA sequence: TGCAGTGCTAACGCGCCCTTTGGGGTCCAAGAGACCCAGTACTTC. It encodes CSANAPFGVQETQYF. The V gene is TRBV20-1, the J gene TRBJ2-5, with no clear D. The V end lost 4 bases, the J end lost 1 base, and 16 bases lay between the germline ends. Germline V gives CDR1 DFQATT, CDR2 SNEGSKA (reference sequence). There are 15 residues in the CDR3.

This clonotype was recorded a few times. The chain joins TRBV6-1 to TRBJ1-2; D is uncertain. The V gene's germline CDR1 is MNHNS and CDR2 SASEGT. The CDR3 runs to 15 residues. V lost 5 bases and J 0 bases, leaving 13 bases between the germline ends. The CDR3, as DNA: TGTGCCAGCAGTACGAGACATAGCCCTAACTATGGCTACACCTTC. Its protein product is CASSTRHSPNYGYTF.

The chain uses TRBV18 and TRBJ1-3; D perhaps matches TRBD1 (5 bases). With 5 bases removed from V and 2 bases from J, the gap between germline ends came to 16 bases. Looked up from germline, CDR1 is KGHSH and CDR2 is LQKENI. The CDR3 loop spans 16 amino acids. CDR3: CASSSITGTAGNTIYF. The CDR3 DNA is TGTGCCAGCTCATCGATTACCGGGACGGCTGGAAACACCATATATTTT.

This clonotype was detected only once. DNA of the CDR3: TGTGCCAGCAGCTTAGTGTCAGCACCCTACGAGCAGTACTTC. Encoded protein: CASSLVSAPYEQYF. The chain recombines TRBV7-9 with TRBJ2-7; D is ambiguous. V was cut by 1 base and J by 2 bases, with 9 bases left in between. CDR1 and CDR2 from the germline V gene are SEHNR and FQNEAQ (reference sequence). The CDR3 runs to 14 residues.

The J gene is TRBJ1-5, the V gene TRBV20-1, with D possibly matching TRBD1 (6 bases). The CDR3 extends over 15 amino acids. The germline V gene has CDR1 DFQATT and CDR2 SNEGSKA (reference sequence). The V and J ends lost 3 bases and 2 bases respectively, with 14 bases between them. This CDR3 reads CSASSAKGGNQPQHF. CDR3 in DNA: TGCAGTGCTAGCTCCGCCAAGGGGGGCAATCAGCCCCAGCATTTT.

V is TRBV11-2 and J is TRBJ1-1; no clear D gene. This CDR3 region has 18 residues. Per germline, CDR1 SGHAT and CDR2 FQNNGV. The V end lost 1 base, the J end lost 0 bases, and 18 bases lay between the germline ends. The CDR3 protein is CASSLVYGIHTMNTEAFF. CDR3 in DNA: TGTGCCAGCAGCTTAGTGTACGGAATTCATACTATGAACACTGAAGCTTTCTTT. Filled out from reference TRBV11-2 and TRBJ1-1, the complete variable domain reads EAGVAQSPRYKIIEKRQSVAFWCNPISGHATLYWYQQILGQGPKLLIQFQNNGVVDDSQLPKDRFSAERLKGVDSTLKIQPAKLEDSAVYLCASSLVYGIHTMNTEAFFGQGTRLTVV.

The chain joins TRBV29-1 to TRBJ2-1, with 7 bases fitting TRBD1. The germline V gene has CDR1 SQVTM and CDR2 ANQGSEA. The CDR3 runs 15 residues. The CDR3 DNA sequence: TGCAGTACAGGCCAGGGGGTAAGCTCCTACAATGAGCAGTTCTTC. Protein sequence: CSTGQGVSSYNEQFF.

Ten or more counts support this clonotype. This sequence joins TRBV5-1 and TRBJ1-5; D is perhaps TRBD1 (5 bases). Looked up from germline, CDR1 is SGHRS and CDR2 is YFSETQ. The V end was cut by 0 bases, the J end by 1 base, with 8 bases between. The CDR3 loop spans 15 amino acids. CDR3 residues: CASSLDRSSNQPQHF. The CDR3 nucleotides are TGCGCCAGCAGCTTGGACAGGTCAAGCAATCAGCCCCAGCATTTT.

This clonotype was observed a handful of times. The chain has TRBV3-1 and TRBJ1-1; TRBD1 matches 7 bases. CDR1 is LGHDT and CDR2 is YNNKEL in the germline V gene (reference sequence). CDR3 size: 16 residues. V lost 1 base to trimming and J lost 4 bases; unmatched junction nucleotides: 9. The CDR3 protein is CASSQALRGRSTEAFF. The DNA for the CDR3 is TGTGCCAGCAGCCAAGCTTTGAGGGGGCGGAGCACTGAAGCTTTCTTT.

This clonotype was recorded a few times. CDR3 nucleotide sequence: TGCGCCAGTCAGACAGGGGCATCTTGGAATGAGCAGTTCTTC. Protein: CASQTGASWNEQFF. V usage is TRBV5-1 and J usage is TRBJ2-1; 8 bases fit TRBD1. V trimming: 8 bases; J trimming: 7 bases; junction bases outside the gene matches: 11. The CDR3 extends over 14 amino acids. Per germline, CDR1 SGHRS and CDR2 YFSETQ.

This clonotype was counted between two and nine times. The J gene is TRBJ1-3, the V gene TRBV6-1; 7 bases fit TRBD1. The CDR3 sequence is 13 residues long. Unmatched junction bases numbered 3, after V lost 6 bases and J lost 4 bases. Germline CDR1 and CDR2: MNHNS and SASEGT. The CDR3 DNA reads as TGTGCCAGCAGGAACAGGGGAGGAAACACCATATATTTT. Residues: CASRNRGGNTIYF.

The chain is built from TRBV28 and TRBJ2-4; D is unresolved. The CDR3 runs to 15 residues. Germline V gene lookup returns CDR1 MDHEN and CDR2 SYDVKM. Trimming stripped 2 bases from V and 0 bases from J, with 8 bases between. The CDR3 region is CASSLARIAKNIQYF. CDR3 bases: TGTGCCAGCAGTTTAGCCCGAATAGCCAAAAACATTCAGTACTTC.

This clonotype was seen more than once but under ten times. The CDR3 bases are TGTGCCAGCAGCTTAGCGTCGGGGGCTGTTGGAAACACCATATATTTT. This codes for CASSLASGAVGNTIYF. The chain couples TRBV7-2 to TRBJ1-3; a weak D match, TRBD1 (6 bases). This CDR3 contains 16 residues. V was clipped by 0 bases and J by 3 bases, with 12 bases between them. CDR1 and CDR2 from the germline V gene are SGHTA and FQGNSA.

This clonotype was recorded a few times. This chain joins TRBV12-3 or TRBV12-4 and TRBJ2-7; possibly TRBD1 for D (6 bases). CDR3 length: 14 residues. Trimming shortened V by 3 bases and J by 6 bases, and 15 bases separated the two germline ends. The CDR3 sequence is CASSLGSTGTEQYF. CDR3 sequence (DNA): TGTGCCAGCAGTTTGGGCTCAACAGGGACCGAGCAGTACTTC.